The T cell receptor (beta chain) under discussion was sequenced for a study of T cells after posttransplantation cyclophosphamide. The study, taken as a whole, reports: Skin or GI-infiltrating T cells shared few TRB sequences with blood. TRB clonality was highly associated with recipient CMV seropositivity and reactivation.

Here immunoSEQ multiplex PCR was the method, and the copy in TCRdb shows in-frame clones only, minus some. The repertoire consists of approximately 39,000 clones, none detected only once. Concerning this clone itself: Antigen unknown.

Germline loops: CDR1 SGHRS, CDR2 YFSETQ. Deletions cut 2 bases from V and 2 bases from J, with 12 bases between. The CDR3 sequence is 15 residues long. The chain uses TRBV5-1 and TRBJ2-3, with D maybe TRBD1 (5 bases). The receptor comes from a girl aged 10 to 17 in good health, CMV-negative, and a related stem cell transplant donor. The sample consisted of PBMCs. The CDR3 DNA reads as TGCGCCAGCAGCTTTAGTCAGGGTTTCACAGATACGCAGTATTTT. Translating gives CASSFSQGFTDTQYF.